These T cell receptor beta chains were read from a single sample in a study of cytomegalovirus exposure and HLA in healthy donors. Measured with immunoSEQ multiplex PCR; TCRdb has only the in-frame clones, and not every one. The clone table shows roughly 79,000 clones, with the ten largest holding around 4.4%. Sequences were obtained from PBMCs. These receptors came from a man aged 25-40 years in good health and CMV-seronegative. CDR3s leave out the opening cysteine and the closing phenylalanine or tryptophan. The order of the fields is V gene, D gene, CDR3 protein. A D gene is named only where the DNA matches it firmly.

TRBV19,NA,ASSIQALSGNTIY
TRBV10-1,NA,ASSERRYTEAF
TRBV18,TRBD2,ASSPPGLAGGRSSYNEQF
TRBV4-2,NA,ASSRTGTDYSTDTQY
TRBV5-1,NA,ASSGDPGVGAF
TRBV9,NA,ASSVGYGLNTEAF
TRBV18,TRBD1,ASSPGTDAYEQY
TRBV10-3,NA,AISESSTGTEAF
TRBV14,TRBD2,ASSQELAGGDTQY
TRBV4-3,TRBD2,ASSQTGGYYEQY
TRBV9,NA,ASSTHGGLTDTQY
TRBV4-1,NA,ASSQFDGISNQPQH
TRBV10-3,TRBD2,AITQAGGANTQY
TRBV27,NA,ASTSAGGTEAF
TRBV4-1,NA,ASSRGGNQPQH
TRBV7-2,NA,ASSFPGQIDYEQY
TRBV7-9,NA,ASSPPPGGRYEQY
TRBV4-1,NA,ASSQDPQGPNEKLF
TRBV15,NA,ATSRDTTADTEAF
TRBV4-2,TRBD1,ASSEGQVNYGYT
TRBV5-1,NA,ASSWGDSRLETQY
TRBV6-5,NA,ASGGREGTEAF
TRBV29-1,TRBD1,SVEGVGNRGGGETQY
TRBV5-8,NA,ASTHPRQFYEQY
TRBV5-5,NA,ASSPSPSTGELF
TRBV19,TRBD1,ASSIWDRGPYSNQPQH
TRBV27,NA,ASRYTTGYNSPLH
TRBV18,TRBD1,ASSPYRTGEDEQY
TRBV4-2,NA,ASSQDMAGANYGYT
TRBV6-1,NA,ASSASVSGANVLT
TRBV5-4,TRBD2,ASSSTSGGRETQY
TRBV5-1,TRBD1,ASSYAQGVGTEAF
TRBV2,NA,ASEGTFDNEQF
TRBV18,NA,ASSPPGDRSIYGYT
TRBV5-6,NA,APPSGGGMNTEAF
TRBV28,NA,ASSFPTPGGANVLT
TRBV21-1,NA,ASSKDNGQDGEQY
TRBV2,NA,ASSEAARVLWYEQY
TRBV2,NA,ASSESDKNYGYT
TRBV6-5,TRBD1,ASRPGQGYDGYT
TRBV28,NA,ASSFEWGGTEAF
TRBV5-6,TRBD1,ASSLELGRGTGGNTEAF
TRBV5-6,NA,ASSLTGSNQPQH
TRBV4-1,NA,ASSQVAMNTEAF
TRBV30,TRBD2,AWSRTFVGLAGGSYEQY
TRBV6-1,TRBD1,ASSEAGGHGELF
TRBV7-2,NA,ASSLITGTGELF
TRBV7-3,NA,ASSPHLGNTGELF
TRBV19,NA,ASSPRLVATGELF
TRBV9,TRBD1,ASSARTGAETQY
TRBV30,TRBD2,AWSRWAGASGSRTQY